What follows describes a single T cell receptor beta chain. The antigen is not known. The CDR3 carries no conserved terminal phenylalanine or tryptophan, so it likely arises from a read error. These data originate in a study of T-cell reconstitution after alpha-beta-depleted transplantation in children. Germline loops: CDR1 SGHTA, CDR2 FQGNSA. Trimming removed 0 bases from V and 4 bases from J; junction bases left unmatched: 12. The CDR3 loop spans 18 amino acids. During its preparation, the TCRbeta library received unique molecular identifiers. TCRdb itself ran the PCR reads through MiXCR, one entry per CDR3 protein. Of approximately 220,000 distinct CDR3 sequences in the sample, more than 15% are singletons; the top ten hold around 44%. General study results and limits: Expanded clones from the graft, numbering several hundred, reportedly supplied alpha-beta T cells about two months after transplant. By one year post-transplant, T-cell counts and diversity largely arose from T cells that were newly produced. Elevated TCRbeta diversity at day 60 was traced, in some patients, to surviving recipient T cells and thymic progenitors.

The sequence was obtained from a male patient aged 2-9 years who had a stem cell transplant for acute lymphoblastic leukemia, so the T cells may come from the graft donor. The chain recombines TRBV7-2 with TRBJ2-1; 7 bases map to TRBD2. Sequences were derived from PBMCs, mostly from graft donor cells, sampled 360 days after TCRalphabeta/CD19-depleted stem cell transplant. CDR3 in amino acids: CASSLAPLTSLQYNEQFY. CDR3 nucleotides: TGTGCCAGCAGCTTAGCGCCTTTGACTAGCCTTCAATACAATGAGCAGTTCTAC.